Sequencing of this T cell receptor (beta chain) was carried out in a study of regulatory T cells in long-lasting Graves disease (dated by TCRdb to the early 2020s). Broadly, across the study: Patients with newly diagnosed Graves' disease had been on antithyroid drugs for under 3 months. Persistent Graves' disease patients were compared with newly diagnosed Graves' disease patients by peripheral blood TCR sequencing and RNA sequencing. The study took place in China and was registered as a clinical trial. A total of about 33 samples underwent TCR sequencing, from some 13 patients with persistent Graves' disease and approximately 20 patients with newly diagnosed Graves' disease.

Overall study results and their limits: The authors noted that the small sample size was a limitation that may lower accuracy. TRBV28, TRBJ1-2 and TRBJ2-5 were preferentially used in persistent disease, while TRBV20-1 and TRBJ2-1 were favored in newly diagnosed disease. A larger number of public clonotypes was shared among persistent patients (under 3,000) than among newly diagnosed patients (around 870). Persistent Graves' disease patients showed lower TCR Shannon entropy and fewer highly expanded clones than newly diagnosed patients, suggesting clonal expansion. Sequencing and analysis were limited to the TCR beta chain. Only peripheral blood was studied, because thyroid tissue, the primary lesion, was inaccessible.

This clonotype appeared many times. Which antigen it targets is not known. No base qualities exist here, and no much larger clone lies one base off it. The receptor library was made with multiplex PCR. Data came from an Illumina HiSeq 4000. TCR beta libraries were built with iRepertoire HTBI primers and Arm-PCR amplification of CDR3 regions. PCR products were gel purified before sequencing. For the original study's pipeline: Across samples, roughly 60 TRBV and 13 to 15 TRBJ segments were identified and used for gene usage analysis of CDR3 amino acid clonotypes. COPE and FqMerger were used to merge the filtered high-quality paired reads into contigs. Contigs were aligned with BLAST to IMGT TRBV, TRBD and TRBJ reference genes, and CDR3 was defined per IMGT. Highly expanded clones were defined as clonotypes with a frequency above 0.1%. Repertoire diversity was measured by Shannon entropy, and V-J evenness by the Gini coefficient. A clonotype was considered public if more than one individual shared it. TCRdb reprocessed the public reads (quality trimming at Q25 with fastp, clone calling with MiXCR) and kept in-frame beta chains. A single entry per CDR3 protein holds the most common genes and DNA from its merged rows. V and J calls and clone size were set by TCRdb, not the authors. In this sample the table shows roughly 360,000 distinct CDR3 sequences, approximately 12% of which occur a single time. The ten most abundant clones make up approximately 20% of the sample.

V is cut by 6 bases and J by 0 bases, and the space between the germline ends is 13 bases. CDR1 and CDR2 were assigned from the germline V gene as SGHTA and FQGTGA. The CDR3 runs 15 residues from the cysteine to the phenylalanine. Just the 45-base CDR3 DNA is kept, in frame starting at base 1. The intended sense of this specimen's time point label: newly diagnosed GD, antithyroid drugs for less than 3 months. RNA was extracted from PBMCs in TRIzol for both TCR sequencing and RNA sequencing. The diagnosis of Graves' disease was made according to American Thyroid Association guidelines. Patients for the study were recruited at an endocrinology department in Xi'an, China. Each patient gave approximately 8.8 milliliters of peripheral blood, collected in an EDTA anticoagulant tube. Ficoll Paque Plus density gradient separation was used to isolate PBMCs, and no additional T cell sorting was done. An Agilent 2100 Bioanalyzer and agarose gel were used to check RNA quality, and a NanoDrop 2000 was used to measure RNA concentration.

The same data also contributed to another study, on T cells in Graves' hyperthyroidism and ophthalmopathy. From that second study: Graves' hyperthyroidism was defined as stable when no progression to ophthalmopathy occurred over 18 months of follow-up. The hyperthyroidism patients were between 18 and 65 years old and newly diagnosed, with a disease duration of less than 2 months. Exclusion was applied to patients with uncontrolled infections, other autoimmune diseases, pregnancy or lactation. Diagnoses were established on the basis of clinical symptoms, serum thyroxine and TRAb, thyroid ultrasound, and orbital computed tomography. For the first round of RT-PCR on the TCR CDR3, the HTBI primer set was used together with the Qiagen OneStep RT-PCR kit. Most expanded thyroid clonotypes (frequency above 0.001) were also found in blood, which suggests that blood repertoires may mirror thyroid immune responses. A model built on a 13 V-J signature distinguished ophthalmopathy from stable hyperthyroidism, reaching around 90% sensitivity and under 84% specificity in cross-validation and 80%/75% in testing. In validation, progression to ophthalmopathy was predicted by the model with 55% to 71% sensitivity and 72.22% specificity, a median of 6.5 months before onset. A discovery cohort of about 100 patients, approximately 44 with Graves' ophthalmopathy and about 60 with stable Graves' hyperthyroidism, was used to find distinguishing TCR V-J signatures. Prospective prediction of ophthalmopathy was tested in an independent validation cohort of 18 to 20 hyperthyroidism patients and approximately 17 patients who later progressed to ophthalmopathy. The approximately 100 discovery patients were randomly split 7:3 into training and test sets. Thyroid tissue and blood T-cell repertoires from more than 5 Graves' hyperthyroidism patients were also compared in the study. After sampling, hyperthyroidism patients received methimazole starting at 30 mg daily, and ophthalmopathy patients received high-dose intravenous methylprednisolone. The libraries were constructed in a second round of multiplex PCR and then size-selected and purified. The libraries were sequenced on an Illumina HiSeq2000 using paired-end 100 bp reads. SOAPnuke was used to process the raw data, with reads discarded if the reads contained adapters or uncalled bases, had a mean Phred below 15, or lacked an exact constant-primer or identifier match. COPE v1.2.5 was used to merge the high-quality paired reads, and each unique nucleotide sequence was defined as a clonotype. Clonotypes were aligned to IMGT TRBV, TRBD and TRBJ reference segments using MiTCR v1.1. Analysis was restricted to V-J combinations with a frequency above 0.0001, which covered roughly 99% of repertoires. The TCS score was defined as F50 (clonal expansion) divided by E x V (chaos), with BLOSUM62-based TCRdist calculated between CDR3 peptides within each V-J. Welch's t-statistics and random forest reduced approximately 520 V-J features to around 14, which were used in a naive Bayes classifier (R e1071). Sample size was not statistically predetermined, and blinding of investigators to group allocation was not performed. TCR Vbeta CDR3 sequencing of 130 to 150 peripheral blood samples (over 40 ophthalmopathy, about 74 hyperthyroidism and some 17 progressor patients) is reported in the paper.

Recombination joined TRBV7-3 with TRBJ2-3, with a weak D call of TRBD1 (5 bases match). This receptor was identified in a woman aged 18-30 years with Graves disease. Donor details come from another sample of the same person, matched by shared clones. The material sequenced was peripheral blood mononuclear cells (PBMCs), taken at new diagnosis, from a patient treated with antithyroid drugs. CDR3 reads: CASSPTGYSTDTQYF. The nucleotides read TGTGCCAGCAGTCCTACAGGTTACAGCACAGATACGCAGTATTTT. Reference TRBV7-3 and TRBJ2-3 genes cover what lies past the CDR3, so the full variable domain is GAGVSQTPSNKVTEKGKYVELRCDPISGHTALYWYRQSLGQGPEFLIYFQGTGAADDSGLPNDRFFAVRPEGSVSTLKIQRTERGDSAVYLCASSPTGYSTDTQYFGPGTRLTVL.